The rows below give T cell receptor beta chains drawn from one sample of a study of blood T cell repertoires in COVID-19. Method: immunoSEQ multiplex PCR; TCRdb's copy keeps in-frame clones and lacks some. Seen here are roughly 300,000 clones, less than 90% observed once, and the top ten hold more than 1%. The sample was PBMCs or T cells enriched from blood (not recorded which). The source of these receptors is a woman in her 30s who had recovered from COVID-19. Both conserved end residues are trimmed from each CDR3.

V gene,CDR3 protein
TRBV9,ASSGGTSGGPQETQY
TRBV14,ASSHWTSGGHTDTQY
TRBV6-6,ASSYPGGTSDTQY
TRBV27,ASSSFMGGQRRLTNYGYT
TRBV7-9,ASSYLTGTGDSNYGYT
TRBV2,ASSEELGAIGGYT
TRBV2,ASSVSRGGYNSPLH
TRBV24-1,ATSDLSREGYT
TRBV3-1/TRBV3-2,ASSSSKNIQY
TRBV30,AWIIRDRGYEQF
TRBV27,ASSTGTYNSPLH
TRBV6-2/TRBV6-3,ASSYLTSGGIYEQF
TRBV12-3/TRBV12-4,ASSPHGQGEAF
TRBV3-1/TRBV3-2,ASSQGIGVSYEQY
TRBV2,ASSRRPGQGGGYGYT
TRBV29-1,SVEAGGYGYT
TRBV7-9,ASGLEGITDTQY
TRBV12-3/TRBV12-4,ASSKGVDTEAF
TRBV28,ASSPAQGNGYT
TRBV3-1/TRBV3-2,ASSPGGVSEAF
TRBV11-2,ASSPGTGGHGTEAF
TRBV18,ASSPGRGTDTQY
TRBV2,ASSPRTGTGNTIY
TRBV15,ATSYSGTGADGYT
TRBV25-1,ASSGRTANSYEQY
TRBV20-1,SASGGQYGYT
TRBV5-1,ASSYSMTGVKNTIY
TRBV28,ASSFVGRSMNTEAF
TRBV13,ASSHDRGSYEQY
TRBV28,ASSLGAVTGLGDTQY
TRBV7-9,ASSPSRGVDPYEQY
TRBV28,ATMTGTATNSPLH
TRBV5-4,ASSSTTGLGYNEQF
TRBV3-1/TRBV3-2,ASSRPLAGGSYNEQF
TRBV7-9,ASSLSRAKTKLAKNIQY
TRBV14,ASSQDPTGGSVWYTEAF
TRBV6-6,ASSYTGMSGYT
TRBV6-6,ASSYLGQGDNEQF
TRBV25-1,ASSEYGKGGNEQF
TRBV5-1,ASSLLGANEKLF
TRBV6-2/TRBV6-3,ASSYSGRVANTEAF